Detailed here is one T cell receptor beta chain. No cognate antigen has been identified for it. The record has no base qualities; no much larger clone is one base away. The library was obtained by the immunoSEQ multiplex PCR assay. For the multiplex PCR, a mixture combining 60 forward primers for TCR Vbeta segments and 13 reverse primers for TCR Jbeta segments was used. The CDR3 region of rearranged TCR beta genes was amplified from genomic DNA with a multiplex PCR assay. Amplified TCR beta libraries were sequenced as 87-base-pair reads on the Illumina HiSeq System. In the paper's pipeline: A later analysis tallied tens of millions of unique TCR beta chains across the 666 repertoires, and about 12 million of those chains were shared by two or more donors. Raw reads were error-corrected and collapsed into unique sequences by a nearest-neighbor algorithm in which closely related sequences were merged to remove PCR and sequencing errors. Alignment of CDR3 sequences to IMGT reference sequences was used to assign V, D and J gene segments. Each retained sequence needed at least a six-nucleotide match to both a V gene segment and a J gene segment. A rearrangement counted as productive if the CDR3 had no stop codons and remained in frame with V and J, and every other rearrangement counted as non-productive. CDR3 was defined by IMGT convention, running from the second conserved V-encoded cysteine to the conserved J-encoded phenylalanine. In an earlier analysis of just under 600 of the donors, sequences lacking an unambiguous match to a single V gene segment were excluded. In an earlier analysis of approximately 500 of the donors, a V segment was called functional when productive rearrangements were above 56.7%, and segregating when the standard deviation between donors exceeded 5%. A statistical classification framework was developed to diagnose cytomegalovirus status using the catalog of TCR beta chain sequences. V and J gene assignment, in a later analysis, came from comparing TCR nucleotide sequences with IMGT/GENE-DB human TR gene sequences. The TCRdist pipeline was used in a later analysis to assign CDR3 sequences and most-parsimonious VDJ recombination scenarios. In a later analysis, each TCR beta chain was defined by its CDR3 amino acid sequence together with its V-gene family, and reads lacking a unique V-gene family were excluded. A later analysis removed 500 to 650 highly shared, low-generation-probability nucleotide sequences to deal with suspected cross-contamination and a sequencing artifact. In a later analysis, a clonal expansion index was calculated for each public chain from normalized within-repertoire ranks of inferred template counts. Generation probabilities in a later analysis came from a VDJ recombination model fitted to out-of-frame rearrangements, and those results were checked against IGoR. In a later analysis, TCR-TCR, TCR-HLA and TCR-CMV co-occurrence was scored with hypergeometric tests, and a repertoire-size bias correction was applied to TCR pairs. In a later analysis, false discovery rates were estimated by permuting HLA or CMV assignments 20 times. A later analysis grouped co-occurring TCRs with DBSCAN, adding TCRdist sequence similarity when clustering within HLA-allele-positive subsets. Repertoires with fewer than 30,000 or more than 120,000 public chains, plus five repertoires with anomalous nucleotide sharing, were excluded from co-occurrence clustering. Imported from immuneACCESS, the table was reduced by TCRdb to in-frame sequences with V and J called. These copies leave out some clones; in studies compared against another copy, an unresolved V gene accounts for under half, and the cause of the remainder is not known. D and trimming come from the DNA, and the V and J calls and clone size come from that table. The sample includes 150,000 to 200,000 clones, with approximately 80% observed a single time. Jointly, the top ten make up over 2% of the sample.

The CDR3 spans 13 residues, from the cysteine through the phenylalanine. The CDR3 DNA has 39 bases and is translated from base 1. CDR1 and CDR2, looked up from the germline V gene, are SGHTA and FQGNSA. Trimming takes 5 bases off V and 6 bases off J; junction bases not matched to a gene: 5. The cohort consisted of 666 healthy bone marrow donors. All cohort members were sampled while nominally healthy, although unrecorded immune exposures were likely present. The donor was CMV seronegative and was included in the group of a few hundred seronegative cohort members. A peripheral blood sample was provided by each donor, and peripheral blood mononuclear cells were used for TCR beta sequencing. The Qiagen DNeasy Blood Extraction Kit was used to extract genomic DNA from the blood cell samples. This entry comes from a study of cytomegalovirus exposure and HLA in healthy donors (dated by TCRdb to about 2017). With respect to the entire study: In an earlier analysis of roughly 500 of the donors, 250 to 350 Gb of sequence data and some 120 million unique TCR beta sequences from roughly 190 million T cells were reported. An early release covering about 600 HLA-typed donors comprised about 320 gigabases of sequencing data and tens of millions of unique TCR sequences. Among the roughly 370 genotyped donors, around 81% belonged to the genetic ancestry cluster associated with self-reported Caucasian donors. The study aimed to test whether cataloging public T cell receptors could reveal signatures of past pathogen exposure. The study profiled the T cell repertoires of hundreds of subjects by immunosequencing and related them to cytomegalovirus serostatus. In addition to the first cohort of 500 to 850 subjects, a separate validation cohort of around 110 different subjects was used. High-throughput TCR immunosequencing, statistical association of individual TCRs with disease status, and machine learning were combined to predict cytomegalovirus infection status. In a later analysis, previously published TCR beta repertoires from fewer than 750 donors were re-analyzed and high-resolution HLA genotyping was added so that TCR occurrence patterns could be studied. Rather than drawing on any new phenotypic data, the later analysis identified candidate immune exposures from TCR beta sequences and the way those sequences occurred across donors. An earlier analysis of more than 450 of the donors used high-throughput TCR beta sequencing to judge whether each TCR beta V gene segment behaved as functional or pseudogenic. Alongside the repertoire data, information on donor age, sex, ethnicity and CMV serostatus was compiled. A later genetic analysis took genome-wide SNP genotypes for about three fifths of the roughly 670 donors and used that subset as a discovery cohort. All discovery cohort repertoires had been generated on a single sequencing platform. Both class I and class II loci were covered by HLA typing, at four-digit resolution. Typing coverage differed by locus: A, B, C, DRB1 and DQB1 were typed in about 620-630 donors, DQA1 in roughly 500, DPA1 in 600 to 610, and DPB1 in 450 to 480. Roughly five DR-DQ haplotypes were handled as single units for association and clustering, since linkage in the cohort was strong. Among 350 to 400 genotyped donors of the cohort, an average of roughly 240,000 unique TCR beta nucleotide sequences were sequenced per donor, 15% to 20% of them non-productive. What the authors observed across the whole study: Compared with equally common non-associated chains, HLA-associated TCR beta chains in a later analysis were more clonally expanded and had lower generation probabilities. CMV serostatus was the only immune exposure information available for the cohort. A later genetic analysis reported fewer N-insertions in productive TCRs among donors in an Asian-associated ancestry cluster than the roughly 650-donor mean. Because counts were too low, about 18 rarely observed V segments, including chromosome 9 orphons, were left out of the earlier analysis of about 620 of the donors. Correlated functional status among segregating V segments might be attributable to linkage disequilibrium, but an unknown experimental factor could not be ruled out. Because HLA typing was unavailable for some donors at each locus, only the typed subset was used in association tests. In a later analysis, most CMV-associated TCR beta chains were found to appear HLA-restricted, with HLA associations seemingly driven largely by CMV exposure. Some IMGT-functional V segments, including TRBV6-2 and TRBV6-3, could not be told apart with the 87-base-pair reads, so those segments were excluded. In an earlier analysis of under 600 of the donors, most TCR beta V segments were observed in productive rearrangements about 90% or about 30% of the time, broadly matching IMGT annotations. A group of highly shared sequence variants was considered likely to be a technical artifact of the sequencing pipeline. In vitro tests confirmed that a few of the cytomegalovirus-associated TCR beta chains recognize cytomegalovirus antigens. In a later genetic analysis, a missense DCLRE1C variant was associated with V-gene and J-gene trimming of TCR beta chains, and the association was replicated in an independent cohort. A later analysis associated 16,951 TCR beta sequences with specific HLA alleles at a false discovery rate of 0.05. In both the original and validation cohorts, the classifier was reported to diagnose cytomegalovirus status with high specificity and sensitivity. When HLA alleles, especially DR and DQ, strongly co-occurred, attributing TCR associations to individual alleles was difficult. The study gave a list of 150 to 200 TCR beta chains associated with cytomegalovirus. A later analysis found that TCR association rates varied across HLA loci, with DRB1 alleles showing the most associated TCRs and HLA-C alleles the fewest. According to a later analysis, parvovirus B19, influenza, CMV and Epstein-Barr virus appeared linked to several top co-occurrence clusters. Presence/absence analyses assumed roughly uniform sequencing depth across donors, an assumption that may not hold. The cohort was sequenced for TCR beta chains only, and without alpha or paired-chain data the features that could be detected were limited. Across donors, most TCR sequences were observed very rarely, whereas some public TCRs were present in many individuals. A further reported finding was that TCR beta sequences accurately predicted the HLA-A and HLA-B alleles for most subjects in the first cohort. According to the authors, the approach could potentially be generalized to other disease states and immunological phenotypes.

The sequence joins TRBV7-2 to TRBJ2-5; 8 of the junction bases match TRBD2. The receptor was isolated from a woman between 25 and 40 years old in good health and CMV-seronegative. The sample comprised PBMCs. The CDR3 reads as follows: CASSPGGPKTQYF. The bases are TGTGCCAGCAGCCCGGGGGGGCCAAAGACCCAGTACTTC.